This entry describes one T cell receptor (beta chain). This clone was seen a single time. Its target antigen remains unknown. Per-base qualities were not stored, and no clone one base away is much larger. The data belong to a study of T cell responses to AZD1222 COVID-19 vaccine listed by TCRdb under 2021. For the study in its entirety: A total of 233 trial participants underwent TCR sequencing, of whom about 200 had received two doses of AZD1222 and roughly 26 had received two doses of the MenACWY control vaccine. Trial participants were enrolled by age into subgroups of 18-55, 56-69 and 70-plus years, and roughly 150, 30 and 60 TCR-sequenced participants, respectively, were included in these subgroups. What the study reported, not specific to this receptor: Most participants were white British and females outnumbered males, and the authors suggested that clonal diversity may have been underestimated. Reportedly, almost half of the unique spike-specific TCRs recognized epitopes lying outside the regions that are mutated in the B.1.351 and B.1.1.7 variants. The vaccine-associated CD4 TCRs covered the entire spike protein, and the dominant responses fell in regions 160-218 and 743-854. The 56-69-year group was small, and its depth increase did not reach significance, likely because of low power. Only five or six AZD1222 recipients were SARS-CoV-2 seropositive at baseline, limiting conclusions about previously exposed vaccinees. Because no samples from the day 14 peak response were available, repertoires could be characterized only after the peak T cell response. Spike-specific TCR breadth and depth rose significantly after two AZD1222 doses compared with day 0 and with MenACWY recipients.

The time point label on this specimen signifies: about 28 days (+/-7) after the second vaccine dose. AZD1222 recipients given second doses at about 4 weeks or at about 12 weeks were pooled, since spike-specific TCR depth and breadth were not found to differ between the two schedules. The vaccinee samples were drawn from two UK trials, COV001 and COV002, one of which was a single-blind randomized controlled phase 2/3 trial testing AZD1222 (ChAdOx1 nCoV-19) in healthy adults. Trial participant PBMC samples were collected at day 0 and day 28 after the second dose for TCRbeta chain sequencing. Reading from cysteine to phenylalanine, the CDR3 counts 16 amino acids. The retained sequence is limited to the CDR3, 48 bases, with the frame set at the first base. Germline trimming amounts to 0 bases on V and 1 base on J, with 5 as the count of junction bases outside the gene matches. Looking up the germline V gene yields CDR1 SGDLS and CDR2 YYNGEE.

The CDR3 regions of human TCRbeta chains were analyzed by immunosequencing. In the authors' own workflow: Repertoire TCRs were matched against a reference library of SARS-CoV-2-specific TCRs generated with the MIRA antigen-specificity platform. Breadth was defined as the fraction of unique TCRs that were SARS-CoV-2-associated, and depth was defined as the fraction of total T cells that were SARS-CoV-2-associated. Using the MIRA data, every spike-specific TCR was mapped to the spike region that the TCR reacted to and assigned to either a CD4 or a CD8 class. Log10-transformed breadth and depth values were compared by one-way ANOVA with Sidak's multiple comparisons tests. Not all clones reach the TCRdb copy of this immuneACCESS table, which keeps in-frame sequences only. Checked studies attribute under half of the gap to unresolved V genes and leave the rest unexplained. V and J calls and clone size come straight from that table; D and trimming were deduced from the DNA. Counted in this sample were about 120,000 clones; 88% of them appeared once. Roughly 4% of the sample is held by the ten biggest clonotypes.

This TCR came from an adult who received the AZD1222 COVID-19 vaccine. The rearrangement combines TRBV9 with TRBJ2-3; 7 middle bases align to TRBD2. The sample in question was peripheral blood, obtained 28 days after the second AZD1222 dose. This receptor carries the CDR3 CASSVGHTSGTDTQYF. The DNA reads as follows: TGTGCCAGCAGCGTAGGGCACACTAGCGGCACAGATACGCAGTATTTT.